Listed below are T cell receptor beta chains from one sample, sequenced in a study of T-cell reconstitution after alpha-beta-depleted transplantation in children. TCRdb reprocessed the PCR reads via MiXCR and lists one record per CDR3 protein. Here the sample spans about 72,000 distinct CDR3 sequences, 5.5% to 7.5% being singletons. This material consisted of PBMCs from the stem cell graft donor, taken from the stem cell graft. The receptors here all came from a human donor who donated a stem cell graft to a child with acute lymphoblastic leukemia. CDR3s include the opening cysteine and the closing phenylalanine or tryptophan. The order of the fields is CDR3 DNA, CDR3 protein, clone size, J gene, D gene, V gene. A D gene is named only where the DNA matches it firmly. Not every row has a clone size; where given, it reads once, few, many or a size class.

TGTGCCAGCAACTCGTTCGGACAGGGGGGAAGGAACACTGAAGCTTTCTTT CASNSFGQGGRNTEAFF many TRBJ1-1 TRBD1 TRBV27
TGTGCCAGCAGACCCAGCGGGAGGGCCGACGAGCAGTACTTC CASRPSGRADEQYF many TRBJ2-7 TRBD2 TRBV28
TGTGCCAGCAGCTTAGAGTCGACAGGAACTAATGAAAAACTGTTTTTT CASSLESTGTNEKLFF many TRBJ1-4 . TRBV7-8
TGTGCCAGCAGCTTAAGACAGGGGGCTAATGAAAAACTGTTTTTT CASSLRQGANEKLFF many TRBJ1-4 TRBD1 TRBV5-6
TGTGCCAGCAGTTTAGTGGGACAGGGTACTGAAGCTTTCTTT CASSLVGQGTEAFF . TRBJ1-1 TRBD1 TRBV12-3/TRBV12-4
TGCGCCAGCAGCGCACCGGGACTCGAGTACAATGAGCAGTTCTTC CASSAPGLEYNEQFF many TRBJ2-1 . TRBV5-1
TGCAGTGCTAGAGATCCGGCAGGGGGCGCAAAGCAGCCCCAGCATTTT CSARDPAGGAKQPQHF many TRBJ1-5 TRBD1 TRBV20-1
TGCGCCAGCAGCTTGGTGGGGGCAAAAGGGGCCAACGTCCTGACTTTC CASSLVGAKGANVLTF . TRBJ2-6 . TRBV5-1
TGTGCCAGCAGTTACCGTCCCGCGAACACCGGGGAGCTGTTTTTT CASSYRPANTGELFF many TRBJ2-2 . TRBV6-5
TGTGCCAGCAGCCAAGGACAGTTTAGCTCCTACGAGCAGTACTTC CASSQGQFSSYEQYF . TRBJ2-7 . TRBV14
TGTGCCAGCAGCTATTGGGACAGGATGAACACTGAAGCTTTCTTT CASSYWDRMNTEAFF few TRBJ1-1 TRBD1 TRBV14
TGTGCCAGCAGCGTGCAAGGGGGCAGAGGGTGGAATGAGCAGTTCTTC CASSVQGGRGWNEQFF . TRBJ2-1 TRBD1 TRBV7-8
TGTGCCAGCAGCCCTTCCGGGGGCCGCAATGAGCAGTTCTTC CASSPSGGRNEQFF medium-sized TRBJ2-1 . TRBV7-4
TGCAGTGCTAGAGCACTTAAACTAGCGGCCTCCTACGAGCAGTACTTC CSARALKLAASYEQYF many TRBJ2-7 TRBD2 TRBV20-1
TGTGCCAGCTCACCGGGGACAGGGAGGACTGAAGCTTTCTTT CASSPGTGRTEAFF few TRBJ1-1 TRBD1 TRBV18
TGTGCCAGCAGTTCCTCCGGGACAGGGGTGGGCTACACCTTC CASSSSGTGVGYTF many TRBJ1-2 TRBD1 TRBV12-3/TRBV12-4
TGCGCCAGCAGCCAAGATCTTTTGGCAGACAATAGCAATCAGCCCCAGCATTTT CASSQDLLADNSNQPQHF few TRBJ1-5 . TRBV4-1
TGTGCCATCTCCGAGGGGACTAGCAGCACCGGGGAGCTGTTTTTT CAISEGTSSTGELFF many TRBJ2-2 TRBD2 TRBV2
TGTGCCAGCAGACCAGGGGGAGGGACTGAAGCTTTCTTT CASRPGGGTEAFF many TRBJ1-1 TRBD1 TRBV6-6
TGCGCCAGCAGCTCCCTAGCGGGAGTGGCGCAGTTCTTC CASSSLAGVAQFF many TRBJ2-1 TRBD2 TRBV5-1
TGCGCCAGCAGCCAAGACGTAGGCTCCTCTGGGGCCAACGTCCTGACTTTC CASSQDVGSSGANVLTF many TRBJ2-6 . TRBV4-3
TGTGCCATCGGCCGCGGGCTCGGCTGCGAGCAGTACTTC CAIGRGLGCEQYF . TRBJ2-7 . TRBV28